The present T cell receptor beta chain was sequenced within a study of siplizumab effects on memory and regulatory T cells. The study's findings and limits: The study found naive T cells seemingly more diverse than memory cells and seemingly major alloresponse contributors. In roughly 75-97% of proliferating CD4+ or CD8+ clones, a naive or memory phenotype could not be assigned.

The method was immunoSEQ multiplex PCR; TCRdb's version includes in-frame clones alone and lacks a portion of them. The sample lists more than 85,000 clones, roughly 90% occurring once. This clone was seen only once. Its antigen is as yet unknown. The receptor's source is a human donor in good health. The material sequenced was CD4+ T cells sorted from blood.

CDR3 sequence: CASNPQGAVGYTF. The CDR3 nucleotides are TGTGCCAGCAATCCACAGGGGGCGGTTGGCTACACCTTC. The chain links TRBV6-6 to TRBJ1-2, with 9 nucleotides matching TRBD1. Germline CDR1 and CDR2: MNHNY and SVGAGI (reference sequence). The V segment lost 7 bases and the J segment 7 bases; nucleotides outside the gene matches: 7. The CDR3 runs to 13 residues.